The T cell receptor beta chain described here comes from a study of T cells in Graves' hyperthyroidism and ophthalmopathy. V trimming: 6 bases; J trimming: 6 bases; junction bases outside the gene matches: 3. This CDR3 contains 14 residues. Each person with ophthalmopathy scored at least 3 on the Clinical Activity Score, reached NOSPECS grade 4 or higher, and had been ill under 3 months. This clonotype was picked up many times. RNA transcripts provided the source from which TCR beta CDR3 regions were amplified. Carried out on the TCR CDR3, a first-round RT-PCR used the HTBI primer set. TCRdb reanalysed the multiplex PCR reads using MiXCR and keeps one entry per CDR3 protein. Of about 350,000 distinct CDR3 sequences listed, 15% to 20% are singletons.

Sequencing input: blood. This chain uses TRBV12-3 or TRBV12-4 with TRBJ2-2; TRBD1 agrees at 11 bases. The sequence was obtained from a woman aged 35 to 49 with Graves' ophthalmopathy. This CDR3 reads CASSGQGASGELFF. As DNA, the CDR3 is TGTGCCAGCAGCGGACAGGGGGCGTCCGGGGAGCTGTTTTTT.